This T cell receptor (beta chain) derives from a study of identifying expanded T cells in peripheral blood. This clone was found a few times. The antigen remains unidentified. Produced via immunoSEQ multiplex PCR; TCRdb's table is partial and in-frame only. The sample carries about 130,000 clones, 75% to 90% recorded once. Germline V lookup: CDR1 MNHNY, CDR2 SVGAGI (reference sequence). This CDR3 contains 15 residues. V was shortened by 10 bases and J by 2 bases, with 19 bases between the two germline ends. Broader study findings: Differentially abundant clones: roughly 1.3 between replicates, about 17 at about two weeks, 19 to 20 at four. Across healthy donors, higher total template counts meant significantly greater approximately two-week count variance.

Healthy donors had no documented immune events, such as infections, while sampled. Sequencing used blood. The chain is built from TRBV6-6 and TRBJ2-3, with D tentatively TRBD1 or TRBD2 (5 bases each). This receptor was identified in a person aged 18 to 70 in good health. CDR3 protein: CAISIPGRTTDTQYF. DNA of the CDR3: TGTGCCATATCTATTCCGGGACGTACCACAGATACGCAGTATTTT.